This T cell receptor beta chain was obtained from a study of identical twins (dated by TCRdb to between 2015 and 2016). For the wider study: To test whether fetal clonotypes persist, the study used deep sequencing on TCR alpha and beta repertoires from monozygotic twins, unrelated adults of various ages, and cord blood. To rule out contamination, the twin experiments were replicated at different times with different library preparation protocols.

Receptor libraries were prepared by 5' RACE. Sequencing took place on an Illumina HiSeq 2000. Template switching added a universal primer binding site, and the final cDNA carried a unique molecular identifier that allowed TCR cDNA molecules to be counted accurately. Specific primers in the conserved constant-segment region were used to synthesize first-strand cDNA for the TCR alpha and beta chains. Each cDNA library was double barcoded, with a SMART-Mk sample barcode plus Illumina barcodes, to control for contamination. Two successive PCR steps introduced TruSeq adapter sequences along with Illumina sample barcodes. The TCR alpha and beta cDNA libraries were sequenced on the Illumina HiSeq platform using custom primers. The study's own analysis went as follows. Raw reads were processed with MiGEC to extract unique molecular identifiers, and MiXCR was used to determine CDR3 positions. For each individual, recombination models were inferred using an EM algorithm with the repgenHMM and IGoR tools. Shared clonotypes were analyzed with the tcR package in R, and sharing was normalized by the product of cloneset sizes. Out-of-frame nonproductive sequences were analyzed to study raw recombination free of thymic and clonal selection effects. TCRdb applied fastp at Q25 and MiXCR to the public reads, then kept only in-frame beta chains. CDR3 protein sequences are deduplicated, and each keeps its most common genes and DNA. The V and J calls follow TCRdb's processing rather than the paper's. This sample lists roughly 290,000 distinct CDR3 sequences; nearly 9.5% were detected once. Clones ranked in the top ten supply approximately 6.6% of the sample.

All donors were healthy Caucasians. Three pairs of female monozygotic twins, all aged roughly 18 to 30 years, made up the twin cohort. CD4+ and CD8+ T cell populations were isolated with positive isolation kits from Invitrogen. This clonotype was picked up a small number of times. No cognate antigen has been identified for it. Per-base qualities were not stored, and no clone one base away is much larger. General findings and caveats noted by the study authors: In beta out-of-frame sequences, excess twin sharing was weaker, because having fewer shared sequences lowered the signal-to-noise ratio. Zero-insertion analyses could be partly confounded by invariant T cells such as MAIT and iNKT, though diverse VJ usage argued against such confounding for most clonotypes. Because the same donors could not be followed over many years, the conclusions depended on cross-sectional statistical analysis. Abundant cord blood beta clonotypes carried fewer insertions; young adult naive repertoires showed a weaker similar trend, while memory repertoires showed none. Compared with coincidental sharing between unrelated individuals, an excess of low generation-probability sequences was observed among out-of-frame TCR alpha sequences shared between twins. In monozygotic twins, recombination models systematically underestimated out-of-frame TCR alpha sharing, but the models matched the sharing seen between unrelated individuals.

Inclusive of the bounding cysteine and phenylalanine, the CDR3 is 14 residues long. Only the CDR3 DNA is retained, 42 bases long and in frame from the first base. These same data were also listed under a study on yellow fever vaccine responses in identical twins. As the second paper documents: According to the authors, in identical twins the way T cells responded to vaccination appeared partly convergent and partly personalized. In the study, vaccine-responding T cell clones were precisely tracked in identical twins.

The source material was CD8+ T cells sorted from blood. Recombination linked TRBV21-1 to TRBJ2-1. TRBV21-1 is termed a pseudogene. This TCR was recovered from a woman younger than 35 in good health. The CDR3 has the sequence CASWTVDTYNEQFF. The DNA reads TGTGCCAGCTGGACGGTAGACACCTACAATGAGCAGTTCTTC.